This T cell receptor (beta chain) was identified in a study of cytomegalovirus exposure and HLA in healthy donors. The data were produced by immunoSEQ multiplex PCR, yet TCRdb's version contains in-frame clones alone and is incomplete. The sample shows 200,000 to 250,000 clones, roughly 84% of them seen only once. Trimming removed 4 bases from V and 4 bases from J, with 15 bases in between. Germline V gene data show CDR1 as SGHDT and CDR2 as YYEEEE. The CDR3 extends over 15 amino acids. In regard to this clone: What it recognizes is unknown.

Findings and caveats of the study: It was approximately 160 TCR beta chains that were listed as cytomegalovirus-associated. TCR sequences were mostly rare, though some public TCRs occurred in many donors. According to a subsequent analysis, TCR clusters identified in the first cohort showed a tendency to co-occur across the approximately 110 validation repertoires. As was reported, the classifier diagnosed cytomegalovirus status with high specificity and sensitivity.

The sequence was collected from a woman between 25 and 40 years old in good health and CMV-seropositive. Sequenced input: PBMCs. V and J are TRBV5-6 and TRBJ2-1; D gene uncertain. The CDR3 DNA follows: TGTGCCAGCAGCCTGCTTGGGCAGTCTTACAATGAGCAGTTCTTC. Protein product: CASSLLGQSYNEQFF.